This TCR beta chain was captured in a study of T cells in Graves' hyperthyroidism and ophthalmopathy (dated 2019 in TCRdb). Notes on the research overall: Peripheral blood was sampled at the time of initial diagnosis, prior to any treatment. An independent validation cohort of some 18 hyperthyroidism patients and approximately 16 patients who later progressed to ophthalmopathy tested prospective prediction of ophthalmopathy. In over five Graves' hyperthyroidism patients, the study also compared T-cell repertoires from thyroid tissue with T-cell repertoires from blood. After sampling, hyperthyroidism patients received methimazole starting at 30 mg daily, and ophthalmopathy patients received high-dose intravenous methylprednisolone. TCR V-J signatures able to tell the groups apart were searched for in a discovery cohort of some 97 patients, of whom more than 40 had Graves' ophthalmopathy and some 60 had stable Graves' hyperthyroidism. The 100 discovery patients were divided at random into training and test sets in a 7:3 ratio. The paper describes TCR Vbeta CDR3 sequencing of around 130 peripheral blood samples, made up of 43 ophthalmopathy patients, roughly 72 hyperthyroidism patients and 17 progressor patients. Broader findings and caveats from the paper: No statistical method was used to set the sample size in advance, and investigators knew the group allocation. In validation, the model predicted progression to ophthalmopathy with roughly 70% sensitivity and over 72% specificity, a median of about 6 months before onset. Most expanded thyroid clonotypes (frequency above 0.001) were also detected in blood, suggesting blood repertoires may reflect thyroid immune responses. A model built on a 13 V-J signature distinguished ophthalmopathy from stable hyperthyroidism, reaching roughly 88% sensitivity and approximately 81% specificity in cross-validation and 80%/75% in testing.

Ophthalmopathy patients had moderately to severely active disease, Clinical Activity Score of at least 3, NOSPECS grade of at least 4, and duration under 3 months. The study excluded patients with uncontrolled infections, other autoimmune diseases, pregnancy or lactation. Clinical symptoms, serum thyroxine and TRAb, thyroid ultrasound, and orbital computed tomography formed the basis for the diagnoses. PBMCs were separated from roughly 9.6 ml of fresh peripheral blood using Ficoll-Paque density gradient centrifugation. Total RNA was extracted using Trizol reagent, and RNA quality was assessed on an Agilent 2100 Bioanalyzer. The CDR3 numbers 15 residues from cysteine through phenylalanine. Only the CDR3 region is kept as DNA, spanning 45 bases read in frame from base 1. For CDR1 and CDR2, the germline V gene (reference sequence) lists DFQATT and SNEGSKA. For this chain, trimming is 0 bases at the V end and 5 bases at the J end, and the number of junction bases without a gene match is 7.

This clonotype was seen a few times. Its antigen specificity is not known. Per-nucleotide qualities are absent, and no much larger clonotype sits a single base away. The TCR beta CDR3 regions were amplified from the RNA transcripts. For the first round of RT-PCR on the TCR CDR3, the HTBI primer set was used together with the Qiagen OneStep RT-PCR kit. The libraries were constructed in a second round of multiplex PCR and then size-selected and purified. The libraries were sequenced on an Illumina HiSeq2000 using paired-end 100 bp reads. Processing in the source paper ran as follows. SOAPnuke was used to process the raw data, throwing out any read that contained adapters or uncalled bases, had a mean Phred below 15, or lacked an exact constant-primer or identifier match. COPE v1.2.5 was used to merge the high-quality paired reads, and each unique nucleotide sequence was defined as a clonotype. MiTCR v1.1 was used to align clonotypes to the IMGT TRBV, TRBD and TRBJ reference segments. The analysis was restricted to V-J combinations with a frequency above 0.0001, which together covered just over 98% of the repertoires. The TCS score was defined as the ratio of F50 (clonal expansion) to E x V (chaos), calculated using BLOSUM62-based TCRdist between CDR3 peptides within each V-J. Welch's t-statistics and random forest reduced just over 500 V-J features to 13, which were used in a naive Bayes classifier (R e1071). The raw public data were reprocessed by TCRdb itself: fastp quality trimming at Q25, MiXCR clonotype calling, in-frame beta chains only. When rows share a CDR3 protein, they turn into one entry using the most common DNA and genes. V and J calls and clone size were set by TCRdb, not the authors. This sample gives roughly 400,000 distinct CDR3 sequences in total; over 13% of them show up just once. The biggest ten clones account for 25% to 30% of the sample.

Recombination joined TRBV20-1 with TRBJ2-7; 10 middle bases align to TRBD2. Sequencing was performed on blood. The sequence was collected from a man aged 45-65 years with Graves' ophthalmopathy. In nucleotides, the sequence is TGCAGTGCTAGAGATCCTCTAGCGGGAGCCCACGAGCAGTACTTC. It specifies CSARDPLAGAHEQYF.